This T cell receptor beta chain was recovered during a study of cytomegalovirus exposure and HLA in healthy donors. The study ran its PCR with 60 Vbeta and 13 Jbeta primers. The assay was immunoSEQ multiplex PCR, and TCRdb's table has in-frame clones only and misses some. This sample has 95,000 to 100,000 clones, with roughly three quarters found just once. Healthy people donating bone marrow made up the donors. The CDR3 runs to 17 residues. The germline V and J ends were trimmed by 3 bases and 5 bases, with 21 bases remaining between them. Germline CDR1 is LNHNV and CDR2 is YYDKDF (reference sequence).

The sequenced sample was PBMCs. The sequence came from a female donor in good health and CMV-seronegative. This chain uses TRBV15 with TRBJ2-3; D may be TRBD1 (6 bases). This chain's CDR3 is CATSRGPDRLLGDTQYF. The DNA for the CDR3 is TGTGCCACCAGCAGGGGTCCGGACAGACTTTTGGGAGATACGCAGTATTTT.